These 24 T cell receptor beta chains came from one sample sequenced in a study of graft-versus-host responses after intestinal transplantation. Assay: immunoSEQ multiplex PCR; the TCRdb copy retains only in-frame clones and omits some. This sample yields some 86,000 clones, of which under 95% are seen a single time; approximately 5.6% belongs to the top ten. Which antigens these TCRs recognize remains unknown. The sequencing used unstimulated CD8+ T cells sorted from spleen or lymph node cells, collected before intestinal transplant. These receptors were collected from a human donor who received an intestinal transplant.

The rearrangement links TRBV25-1 to TRBJ1-1; tentatively, D is TRBD1 (6 bases). This CDR3 has 14 amino acids. The V gene's germline CDR1 is MGHDK and CDR2 SYGVNS. The V end was cut by 4 bases, the J end by 4 bases, with 13 bases between. The CDR3 nucleotides are TGTGCCAGCAGTGGTTCGACAGGCGCCACTGAAGCTTTCTTT. It encodes CASSGSTGATEAFF.

About this clone: Other DNA variants within this sample encode the same CDR3. The chain links TRBV4-1 to TRBJ1-5; no firm D call. Germline assignment: CDR1 MGHRA and CDR2 YSYEKL. This CDR3 has 13 residues. V was trimmed by 3 bases and J by 4 bases, leaving 7 bases between them. CDR3 loop: CASSHPGNQPQHF. The DNA of the CDR3 is TGCGCCAGCAGCCACCCGGGGAATCAGCCCCAGCATTTT.

V usage is TRBV11-3 and J usage is TRBJ2-1, with TRBD1 as a possible D gene (6 bases). The CDR3 runs to 13 residues. Trimming took 1 base from V and 7 from J, leaving 8 bases between them. Germline loops: CDR1 SGHNT, CDR2 YENEEA. The CDR3 region is CASSLAQGNEQFF. The CDR3 DNA reads TGTGCCAGCAGCTTAGCCCAGGGGAATGAGCAGTTCTTC. Filled out from reference TRBV11-3 and TRBJ2-1, the complete variable domain reads EAGVVQSPRYKIIEKKQPVAFWCNPISGHNTLYWYLQNLGQGPELLIRYENEEAVDDSQLPKDRFSAERLKGVDSTLKIQPAELGDSAVYLCASSLAQGNEQFFGPGTRLTVL.

This chain uses TRBV29-1 with TRBJ1-2; the D is unclear. V shed 7 bases and J shed 8 bases, with 5 bases lying between them. CDR3 size: 8 residues. CDR1 and CDR2 (germline): SQVTM, ANQGSEA. CDR3 protein: CSAWGYTF. CDR3 DNA: TGCAGCGCGTGGGGCTACACCTTC.

This chain joins TRBV19 and TRBJ2-2; 7 bases align to TRBD2. The germline V gene encodes CDR1 LNHDA and CDR2 SQIVND (reference sequence). The V segment lost 1 base and the J segment 2 bases; nucleotides outside the gene matches: 1. There are 15 residues in the CDR3. The CDR3: CASSIATSNTGELFF. The CDR3 DNA reads TGTGCCAGTAGTATAGCGACTAGCAACACCGGGGAGCTGTTTTTT. The complete variable domain, with remaining parts taken from reference TRBV19 and TRBJ2-2, reads DGGITQSPKYLFRKEGQNVTLSCEQNLNHDAMYWYRQDPGQGLRLIYYSQIVNDFQKGDIAEGYSVSREKKESFPLTVTSAQKNPTAFYLCASSIATSNTGELFFGEGSRLTVL.

This clone appeared a single time. The chain combines TRBV5-6 with TRBJ2-7; 9 nucleotides line up with TRBD2. Per the germline V gene, CDR1 is SGHDT and CDR2 is YYEEEE. Trimming removed 1 base from V and 5 bases from J; junction bases left unmatched: 7. This CDR3 is 15 amino acids long. CDR3 loop: CASSLWGSGSHEQYF. CDR3 bases: TGTGCCAGCAGCTTGTGGGGTAGCGGGAGCCACGAGCAGTACTTC.

The chain links TRBV2 to TRBJ1-1; D ambiguous. This CDR3 is 12 amino acids long. CDR1 and CDR2 (germline): SNHLY, FYNNEI. V lost 5 bases and J 1 base, leaving 5 bases between the germline ends. The CDR3 sequence is CASSQWNTEAFF. DNA for the CDR3: TGTGCCAGCAGTCAGTGGAACACTGAAGCTTTCTTT.

This chain links TRBV13 with TRBJ2-1, with D unclear. The CDR3 has 14 amino acids. Germline V lookup: CDR1 PRHDT, CDR2 FYEKMQ (reference sequence). Trimming took off 5 bases at V and 0 bases at J, with 8 bases between the two ends. CDR3 coding DNA: TGTGCCAGCAGCCTCCCGGACTCCTACAATGAGCAGTTCTTC. Amino acids: CASSLPDSYNEQFF.

The chain joins TRBV6-1 to TRBJ2-3; D is possibly TRBD1 or TRBD2 (5 bases each). Germline loops: CDR1 MNHNS, CDR2 SASEGT. The CDR3 covers 15 residues. The germline V and J ends were trimmed by 5 bases and 0 bases, with 12 bases remaining between them. The CDR3, as DNA: TGTGCCAGCAGTAGAGGGGTGGGAAGCACAGATACGCAGTATTTT. The encoded protein is CASSRGVGSTDTQYF.

The chain couples TRBV9 to TRBJ1-1; a weak D match, TRBD1 (5 bases). Germline CDR1 is SGDLS and CDR2 is YYNGEE. This CDR3 has 17 residues. V was trimmed by 0 bases and J by 6 bases, leaving 21 bases between them. CDR3 sequence (DNA): TGTGCCAGCAGCGTAGCGGGAGGGGTCGGAATTGGTGCTGAAGCTTTCTTT. Translating it yields CASSVAGGVGIGAEAFF.

This clone was counted only a few times. J is TRBJ2-6 and V is TRBV28; no clear D. The V gene lost 3 bases and the J gene lost 0 bases, with 6 bases spanning the gap. Germline CDR1 is MDHEN and CDR2 is SYDVKM. The CDR3 spans 15 residues. The CDR3 protein is CASSLRLSGANVLTF. CDR3 bases: TGTGCCAGCAGTTTGAGGCTCTCTGGGGCCAACGTCCTGACTTTC.

CDR3 bases: TGCGCCAGCAGCTTGGGAGGGATGGAGACCCAGTACTTC. Encoded protein: CASSLGGMETQYF. The rearrangement joins TRBV5-1 to TRBJ2-5; a possible D gene is TRBD2 (5 bases). CDR3 length: 13 amino acids. Germline loops: CDR1 SGHRS, CDR2 YFSETQ. V lost 0 bases, J lost 5 bases, and 8 bases lay in between.

In the case of this clone: Other nucleotide sequences from this sample produce the same CDR3. The CDR3 DNA sequence: TGTGCCAGCAGTTACTCTGGGGAGCAGTACTTC. Protein sequence: CASSYSGEQYF. The genes are TRBV6-5 and TRBJ2-7; D not certain. CDR3 length: 11 residues. Trimming left V 0 bases short and J 7 bases short, with 4 bases between. In germline, CDR1 is MNHEY, CDR2 SVGAGI.

The chain employs TRBV19 and TRBJ2-3; 7 nucleotides align to TRBD1. After removal of 6 bases from V and 6 bases from J, the junction contained 18 bases not matched to a gene. The CDR3 has 17 amino acids. The germline V gene has CDR1 LNHDA and CDR2 SQIVND (reference sequence). The CDR3 loop is CASRPRDKDRPPDTQYF. In DNA, the CDR3 is TGTGCCAGTAGGCCGCGAGATAAGGACAGGCCGCCGGATACGCAGTATTTT.

The chain joins TRBV7-6 to TRBJ2-3; no definite D call. The CDR3 contains 12 residues. Germline values: CDR1 SGHVS, CDR2 FNYEAQ. The V end lost 1 base, the J end lost 5 bases, and 4 bases lay between the germline ends. This chain's CDR3 is CASSLGIDTQYF. The CDR3 DNA reads as TGTGCCAGCAGCTTAGGAATAGATACGCAGTATTTT.

This chain joins TRBV9 and TRBJ2-3, with D hard to call. CDR1 is SGDLS and CDR2 is YYNGEE in the germline V gene. This CDR3 has 12 amino acids. Trimming pared 6 bases from V and 8 bases from J, leaving 13 bases between. The DNA for the CDR3 is TGTGCCAGCACCGATGGGCCGGGTACGCAGTATTTT. Its translation: CASTDGPGTQYF.

Of note for this clone: This sample includes further DNA sequences coding for the same CDR3. This chain uses TRBV6-6 with TRBJ1-5; D remains unclear. The V and J ends lost 0 bases and 5 bases respectively, with 8 bases between them. Germline V CDR1 and CDR2: MNHNY, SVGAGI (reference sequence). The CDR3 covers 14 residues. CDR3 loop: CASSYSFGDQPQHF. CDR3 DNA sequence: TGTGCCAGCAGTTACTCGTTTGGGGATCAGCCCCAGCATTTT.

The sample holds one count of this clone. The genes are TRBV6-6 and TRBJ1-5, with a tentative D call TRBD1 (5 bases). Germline V gene sequence: CDR1 MNHNY, CDR2 SVGAGI (reference sequence). With 0 bases removed from V and 6 bases from J, the gap between germline ends came to 6 bases. This CDR3 is built from 13 residues. The CDR3 spells CASSYSGRQPQHF. Written as DNA, the CDR3 is TGTGCCAGCAGTTACTCGGGACGTCAGCCCCAGCATTTT.

The chain combines TRBV7-9 with TRBJ1-1; D gene ambiguous. The CDR3 sequence is 15 residues long. With 1 base removed from V and 3 bases from J, the gap between germline ends came to 12 bases. Germline CDR1 reads SEHNR; CDR2 reads FQNEAQ (reference sequence). The CDR3 loop reads CASSLGAEPYTEAFF. For the CDR3, the DNA is TGTGCCAGCAGCTTAGGGGCAGAACCGTACACTGAAGCTTTCTTT.

The J gene is TRBJ1-1, the V gene TRBV9; D is possibly TRBD1 (6 bases). V shed 2 bases and J shed 2 bases, with 13 bases lying between them. This CDR3 has 15 residues. Germline V CDR1 and CDR2: SGDLS, YYNGEE. The CDR3 region is CASSVSGTPNTEAFF. CDR3 DNA sequence: TGTGCCAGCAGCGTCTCCGGGACACCAAACACTGAAGCTTTCTTT.

The chain links TRBV9 to TRBJ2-5; D call uncertain. The CDR3 has 16 residues. Deletions cut 7 bases from V and 2 bases from J, with 21 bases between. Germline lookup yields CDR1 SGDLS and CDR2 YYNGEE. CDR3 loop: CASGRTRWTLQETQYF. CDR3 bases: TGTGCCAGCGGCAGAACCCGATGGACCCTACAAGAGACCCAGTACTTC.

CDR3 sequence (DNA): TGTGCCAGCAGCGCCTTAGCGGGAGGGCCAGATACGCAGTATTTT. The encoded protein is CASSALAGGPDTQYF. J is TRBJ2-3 and V is TRBV6-4, with 11 bases lining up with TRBD2. The J segment lost 4 bases and the V segment lost 6 bases, leaving 6 bases of the junction unmatched. CDR1 MRHNA and CDR2 SNTAGT come from the germline V gene. The CDR3 runs 15 residues.

V gene TRBV10-3 combines with J gene TRBJ1-1; 9 positions agree with TRBD1. This CDR3 has 15 residues. CDR1 is ENHRY, CDR2 SYGVKD, per germline. The ends lost 1 base at V and 1 base at J; junction bases unmatched: 1. The CDR3 DNA sequence: TGTGCCATCAGTGAGTTGGACAGGGGGAACACTGAAGCTTTCTTT. It codes for CAISELDRGNTEAFF.

The rearrangement uses TRBV11-1 and TRBJ2-3, with 10 bases fitting TRBD2. Losses at the gene ends were 5 bases for V and 4 bases for J; bases not matched to a gene: 6. Germline-derived CDR1 and CDR2 are SGHAT and FQDESV (reference sequence). This CDR3 has 15 amino acids. The CDR3 is CASSLRTSGADTQYF. CDR3 coding DNA: TGTGCCAGCAGCCTAAGGACTAGCGGAGCAGATACGCAGTATTTT.